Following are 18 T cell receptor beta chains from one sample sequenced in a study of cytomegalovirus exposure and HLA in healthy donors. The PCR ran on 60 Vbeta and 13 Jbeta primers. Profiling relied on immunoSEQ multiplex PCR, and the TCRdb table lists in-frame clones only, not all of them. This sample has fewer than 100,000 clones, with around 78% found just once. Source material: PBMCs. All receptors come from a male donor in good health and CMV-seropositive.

CDR3 in amino acids: CASSLFPSGSSYNEQFF. CDR3 nucleotide sequence: TGTGCCAGCAGCTTATTCCCTAGCGGGAGCTCCTACAATGAGCAGTTCTTC. The V and J genes are TRBV7-3 and TRBJ2-1; 10 bases fit TRBD2. This CDR3 has 17 residues. After removal of 2 bases from V and 0 bases from J, the junction contained 4 bases not matched to a gene. CDR1 and CDR2 from the germline V gene are SGHTA and FQGTGA.

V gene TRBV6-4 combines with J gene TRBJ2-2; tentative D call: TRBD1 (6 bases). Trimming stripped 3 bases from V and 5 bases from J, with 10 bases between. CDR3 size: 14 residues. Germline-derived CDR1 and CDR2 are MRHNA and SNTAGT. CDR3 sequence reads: CASSEGARTGELFF. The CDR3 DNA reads TGTGCCAGCAGTGAGGGGGCAAGGACCGGGGAGCTGTTTTTT.

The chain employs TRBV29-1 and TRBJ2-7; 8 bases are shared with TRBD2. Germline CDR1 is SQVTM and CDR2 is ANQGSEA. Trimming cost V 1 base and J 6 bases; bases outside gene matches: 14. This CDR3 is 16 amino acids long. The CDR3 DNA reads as TGCAGCGTTGAAGGGGGGGGACTAGGGGCCCGAGGCGAGCAGTACTTC. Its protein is CSVEGGGLGARGEQYF.

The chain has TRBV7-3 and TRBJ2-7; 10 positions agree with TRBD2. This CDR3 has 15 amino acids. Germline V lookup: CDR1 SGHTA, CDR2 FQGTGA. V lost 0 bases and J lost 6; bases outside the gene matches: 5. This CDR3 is CASSLTASGSGEQYF. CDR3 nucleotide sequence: TGTGCCAGCAGCTTAACCGCTAGCGGGAGCGGCGAGCAGTACTTC.

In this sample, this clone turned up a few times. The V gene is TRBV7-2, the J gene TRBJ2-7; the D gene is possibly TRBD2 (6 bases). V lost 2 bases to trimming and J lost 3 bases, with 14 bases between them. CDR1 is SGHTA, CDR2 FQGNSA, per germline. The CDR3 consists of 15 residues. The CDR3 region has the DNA TGTGCCAGCAGCTTACGGCGGGGTGAGGGCTACGAGCAGTACTTC. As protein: CASSLRRGEGYEQYF.

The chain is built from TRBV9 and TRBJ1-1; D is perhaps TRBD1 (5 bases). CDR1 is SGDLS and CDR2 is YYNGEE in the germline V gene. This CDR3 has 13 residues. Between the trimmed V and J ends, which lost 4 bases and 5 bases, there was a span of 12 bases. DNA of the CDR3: TGTGCCAGCAGCACACGGGGGGGAACTGAAGCTTTCTTT. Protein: CASSTRGGTEAFF.

The CDR3 loop is CASSQGPLRETQETQYF. In DNA form, the CDR3 reads TGCGCCAGCAGCCAAGGCCCCCTCAGGGAAACCCAAGAGACCCAGTACTTC. The J gene is TRBJ2-5, the V gene TRBV4-1; D may be TRBD1 (5 bases). Deletions cut 1 base from V and 1 base from J, with 16 bases between. CDR3 length: 17 residues. CDR1 and CDR2 from the germline V gene are MGHRA and YSYEKL.

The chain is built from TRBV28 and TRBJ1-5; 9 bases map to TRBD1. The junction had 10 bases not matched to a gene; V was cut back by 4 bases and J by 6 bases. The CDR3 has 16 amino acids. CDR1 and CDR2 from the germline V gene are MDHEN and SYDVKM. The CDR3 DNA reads TGTGCCAGCAGTTACGGCTTAGACAGGGGGGGTCAGCCCCAGCATTTT. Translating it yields CASSYGLDRGGQPQHF.

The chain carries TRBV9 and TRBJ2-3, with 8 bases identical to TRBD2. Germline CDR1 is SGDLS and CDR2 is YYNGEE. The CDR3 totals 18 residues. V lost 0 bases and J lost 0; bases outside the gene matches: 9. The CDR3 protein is CASSVGVSGNPSTDTQYF. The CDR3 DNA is TGTGCCAGCAGCGTAGGGGTTAGCGGGAACCCAAGCACAGATACGCAGTATTTT.

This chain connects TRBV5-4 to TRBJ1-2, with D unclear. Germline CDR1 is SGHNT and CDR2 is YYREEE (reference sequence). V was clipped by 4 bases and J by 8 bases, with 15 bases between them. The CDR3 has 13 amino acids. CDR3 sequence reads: CASSPEPRGGYTF. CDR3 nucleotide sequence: TGTGCCAGCAGCCCCGAACCCCGCGGAGGCTACACCTTC.

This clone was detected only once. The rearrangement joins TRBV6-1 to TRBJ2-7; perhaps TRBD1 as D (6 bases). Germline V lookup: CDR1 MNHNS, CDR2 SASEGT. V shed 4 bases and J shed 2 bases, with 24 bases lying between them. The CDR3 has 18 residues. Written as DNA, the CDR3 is TGTGCCAGCAGTGTGGAGTGGAATCGGCCAGGGGTGCCCTACGAGCAGTACTTC. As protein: CASSVEWNRPGVPYEQYF.

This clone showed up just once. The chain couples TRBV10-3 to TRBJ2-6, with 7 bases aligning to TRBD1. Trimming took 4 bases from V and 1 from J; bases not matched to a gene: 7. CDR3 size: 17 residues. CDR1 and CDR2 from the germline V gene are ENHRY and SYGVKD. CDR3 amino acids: CAISVWDSSSGANVLTF. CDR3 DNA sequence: TGTGCCATCAGTGTTTGGGACAGTAGTTCTGGGGCCAACGTCCTGACTTTC.

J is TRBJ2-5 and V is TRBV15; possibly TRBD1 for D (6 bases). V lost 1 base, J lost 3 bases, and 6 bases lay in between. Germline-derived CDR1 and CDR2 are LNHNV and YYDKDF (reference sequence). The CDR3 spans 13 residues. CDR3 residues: CATSRAGEETQYF. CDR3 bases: TGTGCCACCAGCAGAGCAGGGGAAGAGACCCAGTACTTC.

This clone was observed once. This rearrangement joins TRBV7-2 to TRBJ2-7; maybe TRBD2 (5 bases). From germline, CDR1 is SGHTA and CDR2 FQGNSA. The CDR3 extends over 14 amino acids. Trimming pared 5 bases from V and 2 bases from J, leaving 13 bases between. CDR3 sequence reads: CASSIQAATYEQYF. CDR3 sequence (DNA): TGTGCCAGCAGCATCCAAGCGGCAACCTACGAGCAGTACTTC.

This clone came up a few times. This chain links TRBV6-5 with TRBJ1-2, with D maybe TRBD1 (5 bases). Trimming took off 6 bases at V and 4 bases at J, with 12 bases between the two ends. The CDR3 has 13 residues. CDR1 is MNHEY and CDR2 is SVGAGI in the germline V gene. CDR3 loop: CASSRAGSYGYTF. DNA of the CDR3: TGTGCCAGCAGCCGAGCAGGGTCCTATGGCTACACCTTC.

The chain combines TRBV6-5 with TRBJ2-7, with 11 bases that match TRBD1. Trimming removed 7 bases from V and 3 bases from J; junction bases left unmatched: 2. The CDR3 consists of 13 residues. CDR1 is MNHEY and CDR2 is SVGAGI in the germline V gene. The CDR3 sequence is CASKGTGGYEQYF. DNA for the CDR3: TGTGCCAGCAAAGGGACAGGGGGCTACGAGCAGTACTTC.

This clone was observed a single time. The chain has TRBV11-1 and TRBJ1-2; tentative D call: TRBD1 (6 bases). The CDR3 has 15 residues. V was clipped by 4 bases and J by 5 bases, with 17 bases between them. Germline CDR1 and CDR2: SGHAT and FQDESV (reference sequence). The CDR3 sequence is CASSSKTGTRYGYTF. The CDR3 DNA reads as TGTGCCAGCAGCTCCAAGACCGGGACACGTTATGGCTACACCTTC.

As DNA, the CDR3 is TGTGCCACCGCTAGGACAGACAATCAGCCCCAGCATTTT. Its translation: CATARTDNQPQHF. The gene calls are TRBV27 and TRBJ1-5; the D gene is possibly TRBD1 (6 bases). This CDR3 has 13 residues. Trimming shortened V by 10 bases and J by 3 bases, and 13 bases separated the two germline ends. Looked up from germline, CDR1 is MNHEY and CDR2 is SMNVEV (reference sequence).